The 16 T cell receptor beta chains presented below share a single source sample, sequenced in a study of CD8 T cells in Susac syndrome. It was with random hexamers that roughly 0.45 to 1 ug RNA was reverse transcribed. TCRdb reprocessed the immunoSEQ multiplex PCR reads with MiXCR, giving one entry per CDR3 protein. The sample records roughly 180,000 distinct CDR3 sequences, about 94% being singletons. Sequenced: CD4+ T cells from PBMCs. The receptors were gathered from a human donor in good health.

The V call is TRBV15, the J call TRBJ2-2; tentatively, D is TRBD2 (6 bases). Deletions cut 0 bases from V and 6 bases from J, with 14 bases between. Germline CDR1 LNHNV, CDR2 YYDKDF (reference sequence). The CDR3 has 16 amino acids. Written as DNA, the CDR3 is TGTGCCACCAGCAGAGATTTGGCGGGAAGTTCCGGGGAGCTGTTTTTT. Translation gives CATSRDLAGSSGELFF.

The rearrangement uses TRBV29-1 and TRBJ2-3, with D possibly being TRBD2 (6 bases). V was shortened by 4 bases and J by 4 bases, with 9 bases between the two germline ends. CDR1 is SQVTM, CDR2 ANQGSEA, per germline. CDR3 length: 12 residues. The CDR3 coding sequence is TGCAGCGTTGCCGGGAGTCCAGATACGCAGTATTTT. It is translated as CSVAGSPDTQYF.

The chain recombines TRBV2 with TRBJ2-3; no firm D call. This CDR3 has 16 residues. CDR1 is SNHLY and CDR2 is FYNNEI in the germline V gene. Trimming left V 2 bases short and J 2 bases short, with 14 bases between. In DNA, the CDR3 is TGTGCCAGCAGTGAAATTGGGTTACGAACCACAGATACGCAGTATTTT. It codes for CASSEIGLRTTDTQYF. The variable domain in full, with the rest retrieved from reference TRBV2 and TRBJ2-3, is EPEVTQTPSHQVTQMGQEVILRCVPISNHLYFYWYRQILGQKVEFLVSFYNNEISEKSEIFDDQFSVERPDGSNFTLKIRSTKLEDSAMYFCASSEIGLRTTDTQYFGPGTRLTVL.

The chain is built from TRBV20-1 and TRBJ2-1; no clear D. V was shortened by 2 bases and J by 4 bases, with 12 bases between the two germline ends. Germline V gene lookup returns CDR1 DFQATT and CDR2 SNEGSKA (reference sequence). The length of the CDR3 is 14 residues. DNA of the CDR3: TGCAGTGCTAGAAGGGCGTCCGGATACAATGAGCAGTTCTTC. Translation: CSARRASGYNEQFF.

V usage is TRBV12-3 or TRBV12-4 and J usage is TRBJ2-5; D is uncertain. The CDR3 sequence is 12 residues long. V was pared by 4 bases and J by 3 bases, with 6 bases between. The CDR3 region has the DNA TGTGCCAGCAGTTACCCTAAAGAGACCCAGTACTTC. Translated, it gives CASSYPKETQYF.

The V call is TRBV27, the J call TRBJ1-1; D is unclear. The CDR3 runs to 12 residues. V lost 6 bases and J 6 bases, leaving 11 bases between the germline ends. Germline CDR1 is MNHEY and CDR2 is SMNVEV (reference sequence). CDR3 nucleotides: TGTGCCAGCAGAGCGAGAGGCGCTGAAGCTTTCTTT. Translated: CASRARGAEAFF.

The chain carries TRBV30 and TRBJ2-7, with a tentative D call TRBD2 (6 bases). The CDR3 consists of 14 residues. The V end was cut by 2 bases, the J end by 3 bases, with 14 bases between. Germline V CDR1 and CDR2: GTSNPN, SVGIG (reference sequence). The CDR3 sequence: CAWSQRGSRYEQYF. CDR3 nucleotides: TGTGCCTGGAGTCAACGGGGGAGCCGCTACGAGCAGTACTTC.

J is TRBJ2-1 and V is TRBV5-1; D remains unclear. Trimming removed 0 bases from V and 1 base from J, with 8 bases in between. This CDR3 has 15 residues. Germline CDR1 reads SGHRS; CDR2 reads YFSETQ. The CDR3 coding sequence is TGCGCCAGCAGCTTGGACCGTCGTTCCTACAATGAGCAGTTCTTC. Translation: CASSLDRRSYNEQFF.

This chain connects TRBV20-1 to TRBJ2-1; TRBD2 matches at 12 bases. Germline CDR1 and CDR2: DFQATT and SNEGSKA (reference sequence). The length of the CDR3 is 16 residues. The CDR3 reads CRAPGLAGNEANEQFF. CDR3 nucleotide sequence: TGCAGGGCCCCGGGACTAGCGGGTAATGAGGCAAATGAGCAGTTCTTC.

The gene calls are TRBV3-1 and TRBJ2-5; tentatively, D is TRBD2 (5 bases). The CDR3 is made up of 16 amino acids. V lost 1 base, J lost 3 bases, and 15 bases lay in between. In germline, CDR1 is LGHDT, CDR2 YNNKEL (reference sequence). CDR3 nucleotide sequence: TGTGCCAGCAGCCAAGGAACCGGGCTAGCAGAAGAGACCCAGTACTTC. This encodes CASSQGTGLAEETQYF.

This chain links TRBV20-1 with TRBJ1-5; D is perhaps TRBD1 (6 bases). Germline lookup yields CDR1 DFQATT and CDR2 SNEGSKA (reference sequence). V was pared by 6 bases and J by 0 bases, with 12 bases between. The CDR3 has 14 amino acids. CDR3 protein: CSARGTLSNQPQHF. CDR3 bases: TGCAGTGCCCGGGGGACACTTAGCAATCAGCCCCAGCATTTT.

This chain uses TRBV20-1 with TRBJ2-7; 8 bases map to TRBD1. This CDR3 is 15 amino acids long. The junction had 11 bases not matched to a gene; V was cut back by 0 bases and J by 7 bases. Germline V gene sequence: CDR1 DFQATT, CDR2 SNEGSKA (reference sequence). CDR3 nucleotides: TGCAGTGCTAGAGATCCAGCAGGGGGCACGGTGGAGCAGTACTTC. Translation gives CSARDPAGGTVEQYF.

This chain uses TRBV30 with TRBJ1-5; a possible D gene is TRBD1 (5 bases). The CDR3 contains 14 residues. Looked up from germline, CDR1 is GTSNPN and CDR2 is SVGIG (reference sequence). V lost 2 bases, J lost 2 bases, and 10 bases lay in between. Here the CDR3 reads CAWSSGWGNQPQHF. The CDR3 bases are TGTGCCTGGAGTTCAGGGTGGGGCAATCAGCCCCAGCATTTT.

This chain connects TRBV30 to TRBJ1-2; D is uncertain. Germline lookup yields CDR1 GTSNPN and CDR2 SVGIG (reference sequence). The germline V and J ends were trimmed by 2 bases and 2 bases, with 12 bases remaining between them. There are 14 residues in the CDR3. Here the CDR3 reads CAWSRVPDNYGYTF. The CDR3 bases are TGTGCCTGGAGTCGGGTCCCGGACAACTATGGCTACACCTTC. The variable domain in full, completed from reference TRBV30 and TRBJ1-2, reads SQTIHQWPATLVQPVGSPLSLECTVEGTSNPNLYWYRQAAGRGLQLLFYSVGIGQISSEVPQNLSASRPQDRQFILSSKKLLLSDSGFYLCAWSRVPDNYGYTFGSGTRLTVV.

The J gene is TRBJ2-3, the V gene TRBV6-6, with D unclear. Germline assignment: CDR1 MNHNY and CDR2 SVGAGI (reference sequence). This CDR3 has 14 residues. Between the trimmed V and J ends, which lost 3 bases and 0 bases, there was a span of 7 bases. In nucleotides, the CDR3 is TGTGCCAGCAGTTATGGGCTTAGCACAGATACGCAGTATTTT. Amino acids: CASSYGLSTDTQYF.

For the CDR3, the DNA is TGTGCCATCACCGACAGGGACGAGCAGTACTTC. Amino acid sequence: CAITDRDEQYF. J is TRBJ2-7 and V is TRBV10-3, with 7 nucleotides matching TRBD1. The CDR3 length is 11 residues. V was clipped by 7 bases and J by 5 bases; unmatched bases: 2. CDR1 ENHRY and CDR2 SYGVKD come from the germline V gene.